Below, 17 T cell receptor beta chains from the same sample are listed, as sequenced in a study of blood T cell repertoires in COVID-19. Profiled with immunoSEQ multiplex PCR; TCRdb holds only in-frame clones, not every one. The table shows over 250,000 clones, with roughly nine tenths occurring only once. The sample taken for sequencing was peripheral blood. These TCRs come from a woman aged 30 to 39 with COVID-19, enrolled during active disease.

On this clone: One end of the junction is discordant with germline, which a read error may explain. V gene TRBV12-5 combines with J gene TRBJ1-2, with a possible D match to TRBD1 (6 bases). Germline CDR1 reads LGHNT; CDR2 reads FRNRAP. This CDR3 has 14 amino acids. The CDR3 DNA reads TGTGCTAGTGGTTTGGGTAGGGGGGACTACGGCTACACCTTC. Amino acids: CASGLGRGDYGYTF.

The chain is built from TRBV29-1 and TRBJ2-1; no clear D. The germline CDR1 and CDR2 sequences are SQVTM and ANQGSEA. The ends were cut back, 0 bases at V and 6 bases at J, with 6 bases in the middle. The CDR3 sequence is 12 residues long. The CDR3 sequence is CSVEETSNEQFF. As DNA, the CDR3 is TGCAGCGTTGAAGAAACAAGCAATGAGCAGTTCTTC.

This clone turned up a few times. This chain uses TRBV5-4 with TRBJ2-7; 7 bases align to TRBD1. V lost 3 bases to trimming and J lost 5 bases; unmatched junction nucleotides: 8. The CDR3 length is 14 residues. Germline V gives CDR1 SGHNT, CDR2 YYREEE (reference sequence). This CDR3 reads CASSSLQGNHEQYF. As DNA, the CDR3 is TGTGCCAGCAGCTCGCTACAGGGGAACCACGAGCAGTACTTC.

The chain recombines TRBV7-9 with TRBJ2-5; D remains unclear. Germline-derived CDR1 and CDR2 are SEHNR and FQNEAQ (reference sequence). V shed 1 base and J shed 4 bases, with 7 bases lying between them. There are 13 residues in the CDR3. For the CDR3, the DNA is TGTGCCAGCAGCTTAGACTATTCAGAGACCCAGTACTTC. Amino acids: CASSLDYSETQYF.

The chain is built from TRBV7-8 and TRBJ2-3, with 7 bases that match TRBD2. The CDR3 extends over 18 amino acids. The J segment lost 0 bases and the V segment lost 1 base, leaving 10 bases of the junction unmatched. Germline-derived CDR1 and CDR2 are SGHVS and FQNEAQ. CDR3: CASSLGEGHRGSTDTQYF. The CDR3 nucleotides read TGTGCCAGCAGCTTAGGGGAGGGCCATAGAGGTAGCACAGATACGCAGTATTTT.

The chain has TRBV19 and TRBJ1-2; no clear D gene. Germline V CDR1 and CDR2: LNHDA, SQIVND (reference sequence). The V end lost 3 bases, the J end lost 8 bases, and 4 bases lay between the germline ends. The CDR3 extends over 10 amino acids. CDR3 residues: CASSMGGYTF. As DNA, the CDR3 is TGTGCCAGTAGTATGGGCGGCTACACCTTC. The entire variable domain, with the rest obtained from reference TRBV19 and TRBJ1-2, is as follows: DGGITQSPKYLFRKEGQNVTLSCEQNLNHDAMYWYRQDPGQGLRLIYYSQIVNDFQKGDIAEGYSVSREKKESFPLTVTSAQKNPTAFYLCASSMGGYTFGSGTRLTVV.

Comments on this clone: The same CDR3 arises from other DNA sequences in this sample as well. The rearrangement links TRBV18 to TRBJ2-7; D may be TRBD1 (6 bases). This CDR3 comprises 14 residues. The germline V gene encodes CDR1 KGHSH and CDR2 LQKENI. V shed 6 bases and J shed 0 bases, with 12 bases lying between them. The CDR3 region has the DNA TGTGCCAGCTCCCCGAGGGGGAACTCCTACGAGCAGTACTTC. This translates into CASSPRGNSYEQYF.

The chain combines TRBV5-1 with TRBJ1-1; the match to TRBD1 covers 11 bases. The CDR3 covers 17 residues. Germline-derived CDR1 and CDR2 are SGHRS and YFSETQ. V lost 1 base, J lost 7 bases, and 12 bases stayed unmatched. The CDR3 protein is CASSLLGQGAGEGEAFF. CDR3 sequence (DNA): TGCGCCAGCAGCTTGTTAGGACAGGGGGCAGGAGAAGGTGAAGCTTTCTTT.

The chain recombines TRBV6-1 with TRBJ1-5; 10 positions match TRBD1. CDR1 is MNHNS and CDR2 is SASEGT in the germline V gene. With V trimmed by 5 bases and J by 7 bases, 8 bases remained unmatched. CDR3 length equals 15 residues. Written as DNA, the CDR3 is TGTGCCAGCAGTTCTCGGACAGGGGGAGGACAGCCCCAGCATTTT. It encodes CASSSRTGGGQPQHF.

The CDR3: CASRDRVYGYTF. For the CDR3, the DNA is TGTGCCAGCAGAGACAGGGTTTATGGCTACACCTTC. V usage is TRBV6-6 and J usage is TRBJ1-2; 7 positions agree with TRBD1. Germline values: CDR1 MNHNY, CDR2 SVGAGI (reference sequence). The junction had 3 bases not matched to a gene; V was cut back by 6 bases and J by 5 bases. This CDR3 is 12 amino acids long.

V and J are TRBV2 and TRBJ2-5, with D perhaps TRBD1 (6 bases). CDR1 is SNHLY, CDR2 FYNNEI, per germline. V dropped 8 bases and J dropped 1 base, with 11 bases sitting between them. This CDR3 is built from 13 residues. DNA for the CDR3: TGTGCCAGCGTGGGGGCAGCCCAAGAGACCCAGTACTTC. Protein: CASVGAAQETQYF.

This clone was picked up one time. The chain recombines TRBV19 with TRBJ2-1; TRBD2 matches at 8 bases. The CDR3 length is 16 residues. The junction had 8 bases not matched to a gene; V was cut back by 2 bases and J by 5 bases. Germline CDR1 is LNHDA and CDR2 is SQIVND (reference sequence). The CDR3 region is CASSITAGARNNEQFF. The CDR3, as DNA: TGTGCCAGTAGTATAACAGCGGGAGCTCGCAACAATGAGCAGTTCTTC.

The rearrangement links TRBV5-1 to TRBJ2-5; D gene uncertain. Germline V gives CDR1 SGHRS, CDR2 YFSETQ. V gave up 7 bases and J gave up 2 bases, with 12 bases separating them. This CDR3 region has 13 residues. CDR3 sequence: CASPPLKQETQYF. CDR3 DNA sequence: TGCGCCAGCCCGCCGCTAAAACAAGAGACCCAGTACTTC.

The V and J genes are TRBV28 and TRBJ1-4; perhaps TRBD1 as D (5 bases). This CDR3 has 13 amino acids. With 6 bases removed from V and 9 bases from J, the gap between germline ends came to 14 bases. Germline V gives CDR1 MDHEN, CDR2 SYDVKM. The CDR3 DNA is TGTGCCAGCAGGACAGTGACGCATCAAAAACTGTTTTTT. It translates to CASRTVTHQKLFF.

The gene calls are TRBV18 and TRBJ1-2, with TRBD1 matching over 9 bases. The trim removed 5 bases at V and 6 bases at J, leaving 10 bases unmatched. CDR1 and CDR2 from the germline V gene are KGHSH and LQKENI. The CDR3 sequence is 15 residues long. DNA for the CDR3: TGTGCCAGCTCAAGTACAGGGGGCCCCCGGAATGGCTACACCTTC. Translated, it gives CASSSTGGPRNGYTF. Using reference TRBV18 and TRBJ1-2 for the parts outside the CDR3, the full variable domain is NAGVMQNPRHLVRRRGQEARLRCSPMKGHSHVYWYRQLPEEGLKFMVYLQKENIIDESGMPKERFSAEFPKEGPSILRIQQVVRGDSAAYFCASSSTGGPRNGYTFGSGTRLTVV.

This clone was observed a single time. The CDR3 loop is CASSLGQGEQFF. The CDR3 DNA is TGTGCCAGCAGTTTAGGACAAGGCGAGCAGTTCTTC. This chain links TRBV12-3 or TRBV12-4 with TRBJ2-1; D unclear. The ends were cut back, 1 base at V and 10 bases at J, with 8 bases in the middle. The CDR3 sequence is 12 residues long.

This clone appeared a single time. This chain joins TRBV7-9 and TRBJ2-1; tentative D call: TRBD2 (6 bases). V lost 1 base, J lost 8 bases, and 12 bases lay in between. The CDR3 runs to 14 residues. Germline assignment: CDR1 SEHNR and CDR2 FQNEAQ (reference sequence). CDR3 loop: CASSLDGLRDEQFF. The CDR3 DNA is TGTGCCAGCAGCTTAGACGGACTAAGAGATGAGCAGTTCTTC.